Below are 20 T cell receptor beta chains sequenced from a single sample in a study of T cell responses to AZD1222 COVID-19 vaccine (TCRdb year 2021). Taken with the paper, the label for time point translates to: sample from adult after SARS-CoV-2 infection, after symptom onset. The method behind the library was the immunoSEQ multiplex PCR assay. TCRdb re-hosts the immuneACCESS table, in-frame sequences only. Its copies lack some clones; in the studies checked, an unresolved V gene accounts for under half of them, and the cause for the rest is not known. The sample data list 110,000 to 150,000 clones, and approximately 93% of these were observed just once. Around 12% of the sample rests with the top ten. The specimen comprised peripheral blood, sampled after recovery from COVID-19. Source of these receptors: an adult who had recovered from COVID-19.

The V and J genes are TRBV29-1 and TRBJ2-1; D tentatively reads TRBD1 or TRBD2 (5 bases each). The V gene lost 3 bases and the J gene lost 0 bases, with 12 bases spanning the gap. This CDR3 comprises 15 residues. The germline CDR1 and CDR2 sequences are SQVTM and ANQGSEA. The CDR3 spells CSVEGTGSSYNEQFF. The CDR3 coding sequence is TGCAGCGTTGAGGGGACCGGTAGCTCCTACAATGAGCAGTTCTTC.

The chain uses TRBV5-5 and TRBJ1-2; possibly TRBD1 for D (5 bases). Germline assignment: CDR1 SGHKS and CDR2 YYEKEE (reference sequence). The CDR3 is made up of 16 amino acids. Trimming left V 1 base short and J 7 bases short, with 20 bases between. CDR3 sequence (DNA): TGTGCCAGCAGCTTGTTTGGTCCAGGGAGTGCTTCTGGCTACACCTTC. Its protein is CASSLFGPGSASGYTF.

The chain combines TRBV28 with TRBJ2-3; 8 nucleotides align to TRBD2. With V trimmed by 5 bases and J by 3 bases, 10 bases remained unmatched. This CDR3 is built from 16 residues. Germline V lookup: CDR1 MDHEN, CDR2 SYDVKM. The CDR3 coding sequence is TGTGCCAGCAGTCTCTCTTCTGGGACTAGGACAGATACGCAGTATTTT. Its protein product is CASSLSSGTRTDTQYF.

This chain uses TRBV15 with TRBJ1-6, with D possibly being TRBD1 (5 bases). Germline V gene lookup returns CDR1 LNHNV and CDR2 YYDKDF (reference sequence). The V end was cut by 0 bases, the J end by 14 bases, with 17 bases between. This CDR3 comprises 15 residues. CDR3 DNA: TGTGCCACCAGCAGAGAGGAACAGTCGTCAGGGTCCCTCCACTTT. Translating it yields CATSREEQSSGSLHF.

The V call is TRBV28, the J call TRBJ1-5; TRBD1 is a possible D gene (5 bases). Germline CDR1 MDHEN, CDR2 SYDVKM. This CDR3 has 13 amino acids. The V and J ends lost 2 bases and 13 bases respectively, with 15 bases between them. CDR3 in DNA: TGTGCCAGCAGTTTAGGAACTCCGGGACCTCAGCATTTT. It yields the protein CASSLGTPGPQHF.

CDR3 in amino acids: CSVATPDTQYF. CDR3 coding DNA: TGCAGCGTTGCTACCCCAGATACGCAGTATTTT. V gene TRBV29-1 combines with J gene TRBJ2-3, with D uncertain. Germline CDR1 SQVTM, CDR2 ANQGSEA. The CDR3 extends over 11 amino acids. Trimming took off 4 bases at V and 4 bases at J, with 6 bases between the two ends.

The rearrangement joins TRBV1 to TRBJ2-7; TRBD2, the table's D call, was not compared with the DNA. TRBV1 is a pseudogene locus. There are 15 residues in the CDR3. The CDR3 spells CTSSQHPSGGYEQYF. For the CDR3, the DNA is TGCACCAGCAGCCAACACCCTAGCGGGGGATACGAGCAGTACTTC.

The sample holds one count of this clone. The chain recombines TRBV2 with TRBJ2-1, with 14 bases matching TRBD2. Trimming took 7 bases from V and 7 from J; bases not matched to a gene: 6. The length of the CDR3 is 15 residues. CDR1 is SNHLY and CDR2 is FYNNEI in the germline V gene. The chain's CDR3 is CASMGTSGRLNEQFF. For the CDR3, the DNA is TGTGCCAGCATGGGGACTAGCGGGAGATTGAATGAGCAGTTCTTC.

The gene calls are TRBV5-1 and TRBJ2-1; TRBD1 or TRBD2 may be the D gene (5 bases each). V lost 0 bases and J 9 bases, leaving 10 bases between the germline ends. Germline CDR1 SGHRS, CDR2 YFSETQ. CDR3 size: 13 residues. The CDR3 DNA is TGCGCCAGCAGCTTGGTGGGGGTTCCTGAGCAGTTCTTC. Its protein product is CASSLVGVPEQFF.

The chain recombines TRBV5-6 with TRBJ1-5; no definite D call. The CDR3 has 14 amino acids. With 2 bases removed from V and 0 bases from J, the gap between germline ends came to 6 bases. Germline V gene sequence: CDR1 SGHDT, CDR2 YYEEEE. CDR3 amino acids: CASSFSHSNQPQHF. The CDR3 DNA is TGTGCCAGCAGCTTTTCTCATAGCAATCAGCCCCAGCATTTT.

The chain recombines TRBV3-1 (or the pseudogene TRBV3-2) with TRBJ2-7; D is uncertain. CDR1 is LGHDT and CDR2 is YNNKEL in the germline V gene (reference sequence). The CDR3 runs to 12 residues. Trimming left V 1 base short and J 5 bases short, with 6 bases between. The CDR3 nucleotides are TGTGCCAGCAGCCAAGTCCTGAACGAGCAGTACTTC. This codes for CASSQVLNEQYF.

The chain couples TRBV28 to TRBJ2-1; TRBD1 matches 7 bases. With 6 bases clipped from V and 8 bases from J, the junction kept 4 bases outside the gene matches. The CDR3 extends over 12 amino acids. From germline, CDR1 is MDHEN and CDR2 SYDVKM. CDR3 residues: CASSPDRDEQFF. The CDR3 DNA reads as TGTGCCAGCAGCCCAGACAGGGATGAGCAGTTCTTC.

V and J are TRBV7-3 and TRBJ2-6; no reliable D call. The CDR3 covers 14 residues. The ends were cut back, 5 bases at V and 2 bases at J, with 7 bases in the middle. Germline loops: CDR1 SGHTA, CDR2 FQGTGA. DNA for the CDR3: TGTGCCAGCAGCCTTCAGCCTGGGGCCAACGTCCTGACTTTC. This gives the protein CASSLQPGANVLTF.

The V call is TRBV28, the J call TRBJ1-2, with TRBD1 matching over 9 bases. V trimming: 6 bases; J trimming: 3 bases; junction bases outside the gene matches: 5. The CDR3 totals 14 residues. Germline V gene lookup returns CDR1 MDHEN and CDR2 SYDVKM. The CDR3 spells CASSRRTGDYGYTF. Written as DNA, the CDR3 is TGTGCCAGCAGCCGAAGGACAGGGGACTATGGCTACACCTTC.

The rearrangement uses TRBV5-1 and TRBJ2-2, with 9 bases lining up with TRBD2. The CDR3 sequence is 15 residues long. The junction had 4 bases not matched to a gene; V was cut back by 1 base and J by 6 bases. Looked up from germline, CDR1 is SGHRS and CDR2 is YFSETQ. CDR3 coding DNA: TGCGCCAGCAGCTTGATCAGCGGGAGGTCCGGGGAGCTGTTTTTT. Translation: CASSLISGRSGELFF.

In nucleotides, the CDR3 is TGTGCCAGCTCACCAGACAGGGGCGCATCCTCTAAGGACGAGCAGTACTTC. The encoded protein is CASSPDRGASSKDEQYF. The rearrangement uses TRBV18 and TRBJ2-7; 8 bases map to TRBD1. The CDR3 runs 17 residues. Losses at the gene ends were 2 bases for V and 5 bases for J; bases not matched to a gene: 14. The V gene's germline CDR1 is KGHSH and CDR2 LQKENI.

The chain combines TRBV11-2 with TRBJ1-2; D gene uncertain. V was cut by 3 bases and J by 8 bases, with 10 bases left in between. The CDR3 loop spans 12 amino acids. Germline lookup yields CDR1 SGHAT and CDR2 FQNNGV. In DNA, the CDR3 is TGTGCCAGCAGCTTGTTTTCTAGGGGCTACACCTTC. This codes for CASSLFSRGYTF. Combining the CDR3 with reference TRBV11-2 and TRBJ1-2 gives the whole variable domain EAGVAQSPRYKIIEKRQSVAFWCNPISGHATLYWYQQILGQGPKLLIQFQNNGVVDDSQLPKDRFSAERLKGVDSTLKIQPAKLEDSAVYLCASSLFSRGYTFGSGTRLTVV.

This clone showed up just once. The rearrangement uses TRBV5-6 and TRBJ1-4; a possible D gene is TRBD1 (5 bases). Germline assignment: CDR1 SGHDT and CDR2 YYEEEE. Trimming left V 5 bases short and J 6 bases short, with 8 bases between. The CDR3 loop spans 12 amino acids. As DNA, the CDR3 is TGTGCCAGCAGGATGGGGCATGAAAAACTGTTTTTT. It encodes CASRMGHEKLFF.

V and J are TRBV7-9 and TRBJ1-1; D gene unclear. CDR3 size: 16 residues. The V gene lost 0 bases and the J gene lost 6 bases, with 17 bases spanning the gap. The germline V gene has CDR1 SEHNR and CDR2 FQNEAQ (reference sequence). CDR3 loop: CASSLAGFREVPEAFF. In nucleotides, the CDR3 is TGTGCCAGCAGCTTAGCCGGGTTCCGGGAAGTACCTGAAGCTTTCTTT.

The table lists this clone with a count of one. This chain connects TRBV28 to TRBJ2-1; TRBD1 is a possible D gene (6 bases). Germline V gene sequence: CDR1 MDHEN, CDR2 SYDVKM. There are 13 residues in the CDR3. V lost 11 bases and J lost 12, with 23 bases in between. This CDR3 is CASQGLFQRGQFF. CDR3 bases: TGTGCCTCGCAGGGGCTGTTCCAAAGGGGGCAGTTCTTC.